This T cell receptor beta chain was recovered during a study of tumor-infiltrating lymphocytes in primary liver carcinoma. Background on the study: Cases comprised patients with primary liver carcinoma who received surgical resection. Each of the growths was stage T1-T3 N0M0, extending about 4 to 11 cm across. Study-level points and caveats: Left bulk and unsorted, the samples did not allow CD4+ and CD8+ repertoires to be compared.

Concerning this clonotype: Its antigen is still unknown.

Trimming cost V 0 bases and J 3 bases; bases outside gene matches: 4. The germline V gene encodes CDR1 SGHKS and CDR2 YYEKEE (reference sequence). The CDR3 runs 17 residues. With around 500 ng total RNA as template and a constant-region primer, TCR beta cDNA was made. Slightly modified ARM-PCR with three nested multiplex PCR rounds yielded TCR beta libraries. A C-beta reverse primer was combined with TRBV1-TRBV30 forward primers in the first two PCR rounds, and each round had 10 cycles. TCRdb itself ran the multiplex PCR reads through MiXCR, one entry per CDR3 protein. This sample has approximately 310,000 distinct CDR3 sequences, with about 62% found just once. Extraction also yielded germline DNA, while blood RNA was obtained from unsorted whole blood.

This chain connects TRBV5-5 to TRBJ2-2, with 11 bases aligning to TRBD2. This TCR was recovered from a man aged 40-55 years with primary liver carcinoma and hepatitis B virus infection. The source material was peripheral blood. This chain's CDR3 is CASSLELAGDHTGELFF. CDR3 bases: TGTGCCAGCAGCTTGGAACTAGCGGGAGATCACACCGGGGAGCTGTTTTTT. The full variable domain, with the rest looked up from reference TRBV5-5 and TRBJ2-2, is DAGVTQSPTHLIKTRGQQVTLRCSPISGHKSVSWYQQVLGQGPQFIFQYYEKEERGRGNFPDRFSARQFPNYSSELNVNALLLGDSALYLCASSLELAGDHTGELFFGEGSRLTVL.